The clone carrying this T cell receptor delta chain was observed a few times. TCRdb re-called the reads through CATT. The sample has several thousand delta-chain clones, about 3.2% seen once. CDR3 length: 20 residues. Germline V gene sequence: CDR1 GEAIGNYY, CDR2 EKD. V lost 1 base and J lost 0; bases outside the gene matches: 10. The entry originates in a study of gamma-delta chains in newborns, infants, children. Turning to the study itself: Polyclonal expansion of innate γδ T cells after birth follows microbial exposure.

This clonotype originated in a child who was a newborn, infant or young child, either healthy, febrile or measles-vaccinated (not recorded which). The sequenced sample was blood. The chain couples TRDV2 to TRDJ2; TRDD3 matches at 13 bases. CDR3 sequence (DNA): TGTGCCTGTGACACAGTGCTACTGGGGGATACGAGGGCTTTGACAGCACAACTCTTCTTT. Residues: CACDTVLLGDTRALTAQLFF.